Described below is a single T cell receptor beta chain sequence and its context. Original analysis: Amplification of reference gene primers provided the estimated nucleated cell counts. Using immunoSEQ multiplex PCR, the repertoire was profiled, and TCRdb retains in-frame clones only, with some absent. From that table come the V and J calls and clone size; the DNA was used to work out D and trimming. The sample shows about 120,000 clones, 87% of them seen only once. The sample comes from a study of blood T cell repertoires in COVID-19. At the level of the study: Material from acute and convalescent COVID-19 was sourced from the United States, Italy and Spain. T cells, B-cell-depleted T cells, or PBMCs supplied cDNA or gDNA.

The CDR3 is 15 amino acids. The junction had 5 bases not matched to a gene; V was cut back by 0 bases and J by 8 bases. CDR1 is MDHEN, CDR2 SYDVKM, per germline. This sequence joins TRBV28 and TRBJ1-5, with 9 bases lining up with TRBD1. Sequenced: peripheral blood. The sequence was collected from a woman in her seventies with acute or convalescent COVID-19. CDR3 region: CASSLWGTGNEPQHF. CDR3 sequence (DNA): TGTGCCAGCAGTTTATGGGGGACAGGGAACGAGCCCCAGCATTTT.